This entry describes one T cell receptor (beta chain). Its specific antigen is unknown. No base qualities exist here, and no much larger clone lies one base off it. The data derive from a study of shared clonotypes between healthy human individuals (dated by TCRdb to the early 2020s). About the study as a whole: A few men and a couple of women, aged 18 to 49 years, made up the cohort. For each donor, CD4 naive and CD4 memory were each given three plates, CD8 naive was given two plates, and CD8 memory was given one plate. To estimate repertoire size and how much clonotypes are shared between individuals, the study performed deep sequencing of blood TCR repertoires from 4 to 6 healthy adults. To increase sequencing depth and limit assay-specific biases, TCR repertoire library preparation and sequencing were carried out by different laboratories using diverse techniques. Per donor, leukapheresis produced somewhere between about 0.94 and 10 billion PBMCs. General study outcomes and caveats: Pairwise subsampling led to the expectation that sequencing depth would affect the degree of clonotype sharing among donors. Naive subsets generally had larger estimated clonotype richness than memory subsets. Sharing across a handful of donors was observed for around 5% of naive CD4, over 3% of naive CD8, 2% to 2.5% of memory CD4, and about 0.38% of memory CD8 clonotypes. Rarefaction of sorted-subset datasets indicated incomplete sequencing despite the large sequencing depth. Higher generation probabilities were observed for clonotypes shared by all four sorted-subset donors than for non-shared clonotypes. The genetic and exposure-history diversity represented was limited by the small number of donors. Only blood was sampled, and tissue TCR repertoires likely differ from those in blood.

Using the deep immunoSEQ assay, TCR CDR3 regions were amplified from genomic DNA by multiplex PCR. Extracted genomic DNA from each cell subset was spread evenly across all wells of several immunoSEQ 96-well plates, with each plate serving as a replicate. For sorted subsets, about 200 ng genomic DNA, equal to some 28,000 T cell genomes, was loaded into each replicate PCR. Purified libraries were measured with a Qubit 3.0 fluorometer, size-checked on a Bioanalyzer 2100, and measured again with the KAPA Library Quantification kit. Every immunoSEQ 96-well plate was sequenced on a separate single-read 150-cycle Illumina NextSeq 550 flow cell. As for the authors' bioinformatics: Because only junctional sequences without quality scores were contained in the immunoSEQ output, filtering matching that applied to full-length reads could not be performed. To assign V/J genes and CDR3, sequences were annotated using PyIR, a Python wrapper for IgBLAST v1.9, with IMGT germline references. Any read was removed if the V/J assignment was weak (E-value above 1e-6), the CDR3 was missing, or the read contained stop codons, out-of-frame junctions, or ambiguous translated residues. V3J clonotypes were defined by identical inferred V gene, J gene, and CDR3 amino acid sequence. Percentage overlap between repertoires was calculated by dividing the number of shared unique clonotypes by the size of the smaller repertoire. RTK rarefaction, the Chao1 estimator, and Recon v2.1 estimates of unobserved clonotypes were used to assess repertoire richness. OLGA was used to compute generation probabilities for all TCRbeta clonotypes that the gDNA method yielded from a handful of donors. TCRdb re-hosts the immuneACCESS table, in-frame sequences only. Its copies lack some clones; in the studies checked, an unresolved V gene accounts for under half of them, and the cause for the rest is not known. The DNA was the basis for D and trimming; V, J and clone size are from that table. A total of 2 million to 2.5 million clones appear in this sample, approximately 95% of them only once. The ten largest clones capture 0.35% to 0.45% of the sample.

The donors were healthy, HIV-negative adults who had no recently reported acute infections or vaccinations. Every donor was a Caucasian adult living in Nashville, Tennessee, USA. CD4+ T cells were enriched through magnetic negative selection, after which naive cells were positively selected on CD45RA and the remaining negative fraction served as the memory subset. Blood was collected by leukapheresis, and PBMCs were isolated by Ficoll-Histopaque density gradient centrifugation and then cryopreserved in liquid nitrogen vapor phase. Analytical flow cytometry was used to check the purity and quantity of each magnetically sorted T cell population. Each sorted fraction had its genomic DNA isolated and then quantified by UV absorbance on a Nanodrop 2000c. Spanning cysteine to phenylalanine, the CDR3 consists of 13 amino acids. Just CDR3 DNA is preserved here, 39 bases in frame from base 1. The germline V gene yields MNHEY for CDR1 and SVGAGI for CDR2.

The sample taken for sequencing was naive CD4+ T cells from PBMCs. This specimen's cell subset or site label, per the study, means: CD45RA+ positively selected. The TCR was taken from a man between 18 and 35 years old in good health. Some clones in this sample may be carry-over from other donors' samples. The chain employs TRBV6-5 and TRBJ2-5; the junction holds 8 bases that match TRBD1. The J call may be incorrect, as the DNA end agrees better with TRBJ2-7. The base sequence is TGTGCCAGCAGTAAACAGGGGGTGCACGAGCAGTACTTC. It encodes CASSKQGVHEQYF.